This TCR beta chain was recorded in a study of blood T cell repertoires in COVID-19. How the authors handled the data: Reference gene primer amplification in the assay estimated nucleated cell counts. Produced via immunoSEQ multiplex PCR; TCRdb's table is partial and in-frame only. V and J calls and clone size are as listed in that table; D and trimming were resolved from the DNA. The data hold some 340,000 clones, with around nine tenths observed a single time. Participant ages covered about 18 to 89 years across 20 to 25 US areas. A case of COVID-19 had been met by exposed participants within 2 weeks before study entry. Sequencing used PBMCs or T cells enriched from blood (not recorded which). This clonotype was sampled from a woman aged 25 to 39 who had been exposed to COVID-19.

The CDR3 nucleotides read TGTGCCAGCAGTTACTCCCTACTGAACACTGAAGCTTTCTTT. Translation gives CASSYSLLNTEAFF. V usage is TRBV6-2 or TRBV6-3 and J usage is TRBJ1-1; no firm D call. The CDR3 has 14 residues. V shed 0 bases and J shed 0 bases, with 5 bases lying between them. From germline, CDR1 is MNHEY and CDR2 SVGEGT.